In its sample, the clone carrying this T cell receptor (beta chain) was seen a few times. Its antigen is still unknown. TCR beta CDR3 amplification used RNA transcripts. Second-round multiplex PCR followed a first-round RT-PCR using HTBI primers. Each CDR3 protein is one row after TCRdb ran MiXCR on the multiplex PCR reads. The sample has about 620,000 distinct CDR3 sequences, around a fifth seen once. This sample is part of a study of Graves' ophthalmopathy and Graves' hyperthyroidism. The study's findings and limits: Sensitivity reached over 85% and specificity 81.08% for a 13-signature model separating ophthalmopathy from stable hyperthyroidism. Progression of ophthalmopathy was predicted by the model with about 67% sensitivity and just under 75% specificity.

Germline V gene data show CDR1 as SGHTA and CDR2 as FQGTGA. This CDR3 region has 13 residues. V lost 5 bases and J 6 bases, leaving 13 bases between the germline ends. Clinical symptoms, serum thyroxine, TRAb, thyroid ultrasound and orbital computed tomography determined diagnosis. This clonotype was obtained from a woman in her late teens or twenties with stable Graves' hyperthyroidism. Some clones in this sample may be carry-over from other donors' samples. The J gene is TRBJ1-2, the V gene TRBV7-3, with D maybe TRBD1 (5 bases). The sequenced sample was peripheral blood. The CDR3 sequence: CASSPSVGDGYTF. The CDR3 nucleotides are TGTGCCAGCAGCCCTTCAGTAGGGGATGGCTACACCTTC.